The 27 T cell receptor beta chains in this list originate from one sample, sequenced in a study of T-cell memory formation after mild COVID-19. TCRdb independently ran MiXCR on the 5' RACE reads; one entry per CDR3 protein. The table shows around 200,000 distinct CDR3 sequences, with approximately 17% occurring only once. Material for sequencing was PBMCs or a T cell subset sorted from them (not recorded which). The source is a man in his late teens or twenties who had mild COVID-19 (a few samples of this study predate the infection). Cell type and time point are not known.

This clonotype was observed a few times. The genes are TRBV4-1 and TRBJ1-2, with D maybe TRBD1 (5 bases). Germline CDR1 reads MGHRA; CDR2 reads YSYEKL. Trimming pared 5 bases from V and 3 bases from J, leaving 13 bases between. The CDR3 sequence is 14 residues long. CDR3 nucleotide sequence: TGCGCCAGCAGCTACCCCGGGACCCACTATGGCTACACCTTC. As protein: CASSYPGTHYGYTF.

This clonotype showed up just a few times. The CDR3 is CASSLYREDGELFF. DNA of the CDR3: TGTGCCAGCAGTTTGTACAGGGAGGACGGGGAGCTGTTTTTT. The chain links TRBV12-3 or TRBV12-4 to TRBJ2-2; the D call may be TRBD1 or TRBD2 (6 bases each). V was shortened by 3 bases and J by 7 bases, with 12 bases between the two germline ends. The CDR3 is 14 residues long.

This chain uses TRBV5-1 with TRBJ1-1; possible D gene TRBD1, 5 bases. With 3 bases removed from V and 1 base from J, the gap between germline ends came to 16 bases. The CDR3 has 16 amino acids. Germline CDR1 SGHRS, CDR2 YFSETQ. CDR3 in DNA: TGCGCCAGCAGCTCGAATCCAGGGTTAAAGAACACTGAAGCTTTCTTT. This gives the protein CASSSNPGLKNTEAFF.

This clonotype has at least ten counts. This rearrangement joins TRBV7-2 to TRBJ2-5; D call uncertain. V lost 5 bases and J lost 5, with 9 bases in between. Per the germline V gene, CDR1 is SGHTA and CDR2 is FQGNSA. This CDR3 comprises 12 residues. This CDR3 is CASSPFWETQYF. The CDR3 coding sequence is TGTGCCAGCAGCCCTTTTTGGGAGACCCAGTACTTC.

CDR3 in DNA: TGTGCCACCAGTGATTTGGGAGCTACCGGGGAGCTGTTTTTT. Its protein is CATSDLGATGELFF. The rearrangement joins TRBV24-1 to TRBJ2-2; no firm D call. V dropped 0 bases and J dropped 5 bases, with 6 bases sitting between them. Per the germline V gene, CDR1 is KGHDR and CDR2 is SFDVKD. The CDR3 sequence is 14 residues long.

This sequence joins TRBV12-3 or TRBV12-4 and TRBJ2-7; 8 nucleotides line up with TRBD2. The length of the CDR3 is 13 residues. V was pared by 5 bases and J by 7 bases, with 7 bases of the junction left unmatched. The CDR3 here is CASSRGGGQEQYV. In DNA form, the CDR3 reads TGTGCCAGCAGTCGTGGCGGGGGGCAAGAGCAGTACGTC.

This clonotype has a handful of counts. The CDR3 coding sequence is TGTGCCAGCAGCCAAGGGCCAGGGTCCGAAAAACTGTTTTTT. Amino acids: CASSQGPGSEKLFF. This sequence joins TRBV14 and TRBJ1-4; D is perhaps TRBD1 (5 bases). The V gene lost 1 base and the J gene lost 8 bases, with 11 bases spanning the gap. This CDR3 is 14 amino acids long. CDR1 is SGHDN, CDR2 FVKESK, per germline.

A few counts support this clonotype. The chain combines TRBV5-1 with TRBJ1-1, with D possibly being TRBD1 (5 bases). The V gene's germline CDR1 is SGHRS and CDR2 YFSETQ. The CDR3 length is 14 residues. Trimming shortened V by 4 bases and J by 6 bases, and 16 bases separated the two germline ends. This chain's CDR3 is CASSQLGGIAEAFF. The CDR3 nucleotides are TGCGCCAGCAGCCAGCTGGGGGGGATAGCTGAAGCTTTCTTT.

The chain couples TRBV29-1 to TRBJ2-7; D perhaps matches TRBD1 (6 bases). The V gene lost 5 bases and the J gene lost 5 bases, with 16 bases spanning the gap. The CDR3 consists of 13 residues. Germline CDR1 is SQVTM and CDR2 is ANQGSEA. CDR3 sequence: CSVTPTGINEQYF. The CDR3 nucleotides read TGCAGCGTTACACCCACAGGGATCAACGAGCAGTACTTC.

This clonotype was counted between two and nine times. This chain uses TRBV9 with TRBJ2-5, with D perhaps TRBD1 (6 bases). The CDR3 loop spans 14 amino acids. Germline CDR1 SGDLS, CDR2 YYNGEE. The germline V and J ends were trimmed by 0 bases and 5 bases, with 11 bases remaining between them. The CDR3 here is CASSVASGAETQYF. Written as DNA, the CDR3 is TGTGCCAGCAGCGTAGCCTCAGGGGCCGAGACCCAGTACTTC.

This chain joins TRBV6-6 and TRBJ2-1, with D unclear. The CDR3 has 15 residues. Germline values: CDR1 MNHNY, CDR2 SVGAGI (reference sequence). V was pared by 2 bases and J by 2 bases, with 10 bases between. The CDR3, as DNA: TGTGCCAGCAGTTACCCTGCACTTACCTACAATGAGCAGTTCTTC. Its translation: CASSYPALTYNEQFF.

This clonotype occurred many times. V gene TRBV4-2 combines with J gene TRBJ1-6, with 10 bases lining up with TRBD1. The CDR3 length is 18 residues. The trim removed 5 bases at V and 0 bases at J, leaving 7 bases unmatched. Germline CDR1 LGHNA, CDR2 YNFKEQ. The CDR3 loop reads CASSKIDRGHSYNSPLHF. The CDR3, as DNA: TGTGCCAGCAGCAAAATAGACAGGGGGCACTCCTATAATTCACCCCTCCACTTT.

The chain links TRBV6-5 to TRBJ1-1, with TRBD1 matching 9 bases. V shed 5 bases and J 5 bases; nucleotides not matched to a gene: 12. This CDR3 comprises 16 residues. Germline V gene data show CDR1 as MNHEY and CDR2 as SVGAGI. The CDR3 coding sequence is TGTGCCAGCAGTCCACGGGGGACAGGGCGGGGGACTGAAGCTTTCTTT. Protein product: CASSPRGTGRGTEAFF.

This clonotype has a handful of counts. This chain connects TRBV11-2 to TRBJ2-7, with D unclear. Germline-derived CDR1 and CDR2 are SGHAT and FQNNGV. The V gene lost 5 bases and the J gene lost 3 bases, with 14 bases spanning the gap. CDR3 length: 14 residues. CDR3 nucleotides: TGTGCCAGCAGCCAAGGAACACGGTTCTACGAGCAGTACTTC. It encodes CASSQGTRFYEQYF. The complete variable domain, with remaining parts taken from reference TRBV11-2 and TRBJ2-7, reads EAGVAQSPRYKIIEKRQSVAFWCNPISGHATLYWYQQILGQGPKLLIQFQNNGVVDDSQLPKDRFSAERLKGVDSTLKIQPAKLEDSAVYLCASSQGTRFYEQYFGPGTRLTVT.

This clonotype showed up just a few times. J is TRBJ2-7 and V is TRBV5-6; D is unresolved. The germline V gene has CDR1 SGHDT and CDR2 YYEEEE. This CDR3 region has 11 residues. Trimming pared 3 bases from V and 6 bases from J, leaving 7 bases between. CDR3 sequence: CASSSGSEQYV. The DNA of the CDR3 is TGTGCCAGCAGCTCCGGTAGCGAGCAGTACGTC.

This clonotype has just a few counts. The chain couples TRBV5-1 to TRBJ2-5; 7 bases match TRBD1. Germline CDR1 and CDR2: SGHRS and YFSETQ. The V and J ends lost 4 bases and 3 bases, in that order; junction bases with no gene match: 9. This CDR3 is 15 amino acids long. The CDR3 DNA is TGCGCCAGCAGCACCGGGACAGCTGAAAAAGAGACCCAGTACTTC. This gives the protein CASSTGTAEKETQYF.

The J gene is TRBJ2-5, the V gene TRBV20-1; D is ambiguous. CDR1 DFQATT and CDR2 SNEGSKA come from the germline V gene (reference sequence). Trimming took 3 bases from V and 5 from J, leaving 10 bases between them. CDR3 length: 12 residues. CDR3 DNA sequence: TGCAGTGCTAGCGTGGGTTATGAGACCCAGTACTTC. This encodes CSASVGYETQYF.

This clonotype was seen many times. The chain has TRBV5-1 and TRBJ2-1; 8 bases map to TRBD1. This CDR3 contains 14 residues. V trimming: 4 bases; J trimming: 8 bases; junction bases outside the gene matches: 8. Germline-derived CDR1 and CDR2 are SGHRS and YFSETQ. CDR3 amino acids: CASSQMTGDDEQFF. Written as DNA, the CDR3 is TGCGCCAGCAGCCAGATGACAGGGGACGATGAGCAGTTCTTC.

This clonotype turned up a few times. The J gene is TRBJ2-5, the V gene TRBV7-2; TRBD2 matches at 9 bases. Germline loops: CDR1 SGHTA, CDR2 FQGNSA. Trimming at V came to 11 bases and at J to 5 bases, leaving 9 bases not matched to a gene. The CDR3 runs to 13 residues. CDR3 loop: CAGQRGAGETQYF. The CDR3 nucleotides are TGTGCCGGGCAGCGGGGGGCTGGGGAGACCCAGTACTTC.

V gene TRBV11-3 combines with J gene TRBJ2-1; unclear D gene. The V and J ends lost 2 bases and 5 bases respectively, with 7 bases between them. Germline assignment: CDR1 SGHNT and CDR2 YENEEA. The CDR3 covers 13 residues. The CDR3 sequence is CASSLLPDNEQFF. CDR3 in DNA: TGTGCCAGCAGCTTACTCCCGGACAATGAGCAGTTCTTC.

This clonotype was seen only a few times. The chain is built from TRBV7-9 and TRBJ1-1; TRBD1 is a possible D gene (5 bases). Germline loops: CDR1 SEHNR, CDR2 FQNEAQ (reference sequence). There are 15 residues in the CDR3. V lost 2 bases and J 6 bases, leaving 16 bases between the germline ends. CDR3 bases: TGTGCCAGCAGCTTACGCGAGGGGCGCGTGGCTGAAGCTTTCTTT. Its protein product is CASSLREGRVAEAFF.

This chain uses TRBV6-5 with TRBJ1-2; 8 nucleotides line up with TRBD1. The trim removed 9 bases at V and 7 bases at J, leaving 10 bases unmatched. Germline V gene sequence: CDR1 MNHEY, CDR2 SVGAGI. The CDR3 has 13 amino acids. CDR3 nucleotide sequence: TGTGCCAGTTGCCCCAGGGGGCCGGGTGGCTACACCTTC. Protein sequence: CASCPRGPGGYTF.

This clonotype was counted between two and nine times. The chain is built from TRBV5-1 and TRBJ2-7; 8 nucleotides line up with TRBD2. V trimming: 6 bases; J trimming: 9 bases; junction bases outside the gene matches: 20. Germline V gives CDR1 SGHRS, CDR2 YFSETQ. This CDR3 has 16 amino acids. The CDR3 sequence is CASTPSPTGGANRQYF. The DNA for the CDR3 is TGCGCCAGCACCCCTTCGCCTACGGGGGGGGCGAACCGGCAGTACTTC.

This clonotype occurred a few times. This chain joins TRBV29-1 and TRBJ2-2; TRBD1 aligns across 8 bases. The V and J ends lost 1 base and 5 bases, in that order; junction bases with no gene match: 3. The CDR3 sequence is 14 residues long. From germline, CDR1 is SQVTM and CDR2 ANQGSEA. Here the CDR3 reads CSVEAGGRTGELFF. Here the CDR3 DNA reads TGCAGCGTTGAAGCAGGGGGCCGGACCGGGGAGCTGTTTTTT.

This clonotype showed up just a few times. The chain carries TRBV5-1 and TRBJ2-7, with no clear D. From germline, CDR1 is SGHRS and CDR2 YFSETQ. The CDR3 consists of 15 residues. V was trimmed by 2 bases and J by 5 bases, leaving 17 bases between them. In nucleotides, the CDR3 is TGCGCCAGCAGCTTTTCGACGGTGGGTTTCGACGAGCAGTACTTC. It codes for CASSFSTVGFDEQYF.

This clonotype was counted many times. The J gene is TRBJ2-5, the V gene TRBV4-3; no definite D call. The CDR3 is 12 residues long. Trimming took 0 bases from V and 5 from J, leaving 4 bases between them. The germline V gene has CDR1 LGHNA and CDR2 YSLEER. CDR3 protein: CASSQDRETQYF. In nucleotides, the CDR3 is TGCGCCAGCAGCCAAGATCGGGAGACCCAGTACTTC.

The V call is TRBV12-3 or TRBV12-4, the J call TRBJ2-2; the D call may be TRBD1 or TRBD2 (5 bases each). The length of the CDR3 is 15 residues. Trimming shortened V by 0 bases and J by 4 bases, and 9 bases separated the two germline ends. CDR3 nucleotides: TGTGCCAGCAGTTTAGCGGGGGTCCCCACCGGGGAGCTGTTTTTT. It specifies CASSLAGVPTGELFF.